Listed below are T cell receptor beta chains from one sample, sequenced in a study of T-cell reconstitution after alpha-beta-depleted transplantation in children. From the PCR reads, TCRdb called clonotypes with MiXCR, one entry per CDR3 protein. The sample holds nearly 350,000 distinct CDR3 sequences, around 15% seen once. Sample: PBMCs, mostly from graft donor cells, taken 360 days after TCRalphabeta/CD19-depleted stem cell transplant. The receptors were gathered from a male patient between 2 and 10 years old who had a stem cell transplant for acute lymphoblastic leukemia, so the T cells may come from the graft donor. CDR3s include the opening cysteine and the closing phenylalanine or tryptophan. A D gene is named only where the DNA matches it firmly. Size tells how often a clone was seen (once, few, many) or the class of an expanded clone, and some rows leave it out.

clone_size,j_call,v_call,d_call,cdr3_nt,cdr3_aa
few,TRBJ2-3,TRBV20-1,.,TGCAGTGCTAGGACGGCAGCCGCGAGATCTAGCACAGATACGCAGTATTTT,CSARTAAARSSTDTQYF
.,TRBJ2-6,TRBV6-5,.,TGTGCCAGCAGTTACGGGGGACAATTCGGGGCCAACGTCCTGACTTTC,CASSYGGQFGANVLTF
.,TRBJ1-3,TRBV12-3/TRBV12-4,.,TGTGCCAGCAGTTTCTTCAACTCTGGAAACACCATATATTTT,CASSFFNSGNTIYF
.,TRBJ2-3,TRBV4-3,TRBD2,TGCGCCAGCAGCCGCCAACCGGGAGGGACAGATACGCAGTATTTT,CASSRQPGGTDTQYF
many,TRBJ2-5,TRBV12-3/TRBV12-4,.,TGTGCCAGCAGTGGCGACAGAAAAGAGACCCAGTACTTC,CASSGDRKETQYF
.,TRBJ2-5,TRBV4-2,.,TGTGCCAGCAGCCAAGATGGGCCAAGGGAGACCCAGTACTTC,CASSQDGPRETQYF
few,TRBJ1-4,TRBV5-1,.,TGCGCCAGCAGCTCCCTCGGGACGACAAATGAAAAACTGTTTTTT,CASSSLGTTNEKLFF
many,TRBJ2-3,TRBV6-5,TRBD2,TGTGCCAGCAGCAGGACTAGCGGGCGCACAGATACGCAGTATTTT,CASSRTSGRTDTQYF
many,TRBJ2-3,TRBV7-9,.,TGTGCCAGCAGCTACGTGGGGACGCAGTATTTT,CASSYVGTQYF
.,TRBJ2-1,TRBV12-5,TRBD2,TGTGCTAGTGGTTTGGCACCACCGGGACTACCTGAGCAGTTCTTC,CASGLAPPGLPEQFF
few,TRBJ2-2,TRBV12-3/TRBV12-4,.,TGTGCCAGCAGTCCCCCAGAGAACCCGAACACCGGGGAGCTGTTTTTT,CASSPPENPNTGELFF
.,TRBJ2-7,TRBV7-2,.,TGTGCCAGCAGCTTAAAAGCCCTCATGGGGTACGAGCAGTACTTC,CASSLKALMGYEQYF
many,TRBJ2-6,TRBV12-3/TRBV12-4,.,TGTGCCAGCAGTTCAACCCAGACTGGGGCCAACGTCCTGACTTTC,CASSSTQTGANVLTF
.,TRBJ2-3,TRBV20-1,TRBD2,TGCAGTGCTAGAACCTCCAGCGGGAGGGCCTGGACAGATACGCAGTATTTT,CSARTSSGRAWTDTQYF
.,TRBJ1-1,TRBV5-1,.,TGCGCCAGCAGCGGCTTGAACACTGAAGCTTTCTTT,CASSGLNTEAFF
.,TRBJ2-2,TRBV4-1,.,TGCGCCAGCAGCCAGTCCCTCCCAAGTTACGGGGAGCTGTTTTTT,CASSQSLPSYGELFF